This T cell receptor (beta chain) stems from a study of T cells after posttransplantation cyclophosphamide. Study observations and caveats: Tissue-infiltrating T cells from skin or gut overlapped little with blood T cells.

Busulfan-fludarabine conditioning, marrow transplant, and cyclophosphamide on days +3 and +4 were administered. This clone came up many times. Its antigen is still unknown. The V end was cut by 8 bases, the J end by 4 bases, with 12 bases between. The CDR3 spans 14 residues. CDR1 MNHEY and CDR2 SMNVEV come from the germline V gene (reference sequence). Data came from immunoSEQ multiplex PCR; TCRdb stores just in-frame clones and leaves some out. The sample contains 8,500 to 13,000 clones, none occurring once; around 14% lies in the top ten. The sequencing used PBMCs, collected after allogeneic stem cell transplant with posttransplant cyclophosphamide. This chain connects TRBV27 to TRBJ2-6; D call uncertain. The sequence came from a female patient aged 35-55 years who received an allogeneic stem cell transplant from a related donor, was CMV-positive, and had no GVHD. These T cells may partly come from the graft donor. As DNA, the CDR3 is TGTGCCAGCGGTCGTATAGTAGGGGCCAACGTCCTGACTTTC. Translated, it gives CASGRIVGANVLTF. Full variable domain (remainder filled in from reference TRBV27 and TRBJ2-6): EAQVTQNPRYLITVTGKKLTVTCSQNMNHEYMSWYRQDPGLGLRQIYYSMNVEVTDKGDVPEGYKVSRKEKRNFPLILESPSPNQTSLYFCASGRIVGANVLTFGAGSRLTVL.